Listed below are T cell receptor beta chains from one sample, sequenced in a study of OX40 agonist ivuxolimab in advanced cancers. TCRdb's table, derived via immunoSEQ multiplex PCR, lists solely in-frame clones and lacks some. The profile covers roughly 100,000 clones, with about nine tenths appearing a single time and 6% to 7.5% taken by the ten largest. The specimen was CD4+ or CD8+ T cells sorted from blood, collected in a trial of the OX40 agonist ivuxolimab. Receptors were obtained from an adult with an advanced solid tumor such as melanoma, head and neck, liver or kidney cancer. Each CDR3 is given with its conserved first and last residue. Fields, in order: J gene, D gene, V gene, clone size, CDR3 DNA, CDR3 protein. A D gene is named only where the DNA matches it firmly. Clone size, where shown, is once, few, many, or a class for clones that have expanded.

j_gene: TRBJ1-4; d_gene: TRBD1; v_gene: TRBV7-3; abundance: -; CDR3nt: TGTGCCAGCAGTTCTGACAGGGGTGCAACTAATGAAAAACTGTTTTTT; CDR3aa: CASSSDRGATNEKLFF
j_gene: TRBJ2-1; d_gene: -; v_gene: TRBV19; abundance: -; CDR3nt: TGTGCCAGTAGTATAGATGAAGGAAGGGCCAATGAGCAGTTCTTC; CDR3aa: CASSIDEGRANEQFF
j_gene: TRBJ1-1; d_gene: -; v_gene: TRBV30; abundance: -; CDR3nt: TGTGCCTGGCGCCGCTACGGGGGGGGGATGAACACTGAAGCTTTCTTT; CDR3aa: CAWRRYGGGMNTEAFF
j_gene: TRBJ2-7; d_gene: -; v_gene: TRBV29-1; abundance: -; CDR3nt: TGCAGCGTTGAAGAGGAGAGAGCGTACGAGCAGTACTTC; CDR3aa: CSVEEERAYEQYF
j_gene: TRBJ2-7; d_gene: -; v_gene: TRBV10-1; abundance: -; CDR3nt: TGCGCCAGCAGTGAGGAGACAGCCTTGAACGAGCAGTACTTC; CDR3aa: CASSEETALNEQYF
j_gene: TRBJ2-1; d_gene: TRBD2; v_gene: TRBV9; abundance: -; CDR3nt: TGTGCCAGCAGCGTGGGACTAGCCAACTACAATGAGCAGTTCTTC; CDR3aa: CASSVGLANYNEQFF
j_gene: TRBJ1-2; d_gene: -; v_gene: TRBV7-8; abundance: -; CDR3nt: TGTGCCAGCAGCTTAGACCGGGGTCGTGACTATGGCTACACCTTC; CDR3aa: CASSLDRGRDYGYTF
j_gene: TRBJ2-5; d_gene: -; v_gene: TRBV15; abundance: once; CDR3nt: TGTGCCACCAGCGAAGTAGAGACCCAGTACTTC; CDR3aa: CATSEVETQYF
j_gene: TRBJ2-3; d_gene: -; v_gene: TRBV9; abundance: -; CDR3nt: TGTGCCAGCAGCATATCCGGTGCAGATACGCAGTATTTT; CDR3aa: CASSISGADTQYF
j_gene: TRBJ1-5; d_gene: TRBD1; v_gene: TRBV6-5; abundance: few; CDR3nt: TGTGCCAGCGGAACAGGGGGCGGGAGCAATCAGCCCCAGCATTTT; CDR3aa: CASGTGGGSNQPQHF
j_gene: TRBJ2-3; d_gene: TRBD1; v_gene: TRBV11-2; abundance: -; CDR3nt: TGTGCCAGCAGAATAGGGGGCAGAGACACAGATACGCAGTATTTT; CDR3aa: CASRIGGRDTDTQYF
j_gene: TRBJ2-1; d_gene: TRBD2; v_gene: TRBV10-2; abundance: -; CDR3nt: TGCGCCAGCAGGACTAGCGGCAGCTCCTACAATGAGCAGTTCTTC; CDR3aa: CASRTSGSSYNEQFF
j_gene: TRBJ1-5; d_gene: -; v_gene: TRBV19; abundance: few; CDR3nt: TGTGCCAGTGGTCATAGGAGCAATCAGCCCCAGCATTTT; CDR3aa: CASGHRSNQPQHF
j_gene: TRBJ2-1; d_gene: -; v_gene: TRBV29-1; abundance: -; CDR3nt: TGCAGCGTTGAAACGGCAGGGCCGGGGTACAATGAGCAGTTCTTC; CDR3aa: CSVETAGPGYNEQFF
j_gene: TRBJ1-2; d_gene: TRBD1; v_gene: TRBV28; abundance: -; CDR3nt: TGTGCCAGCAGTCCATCGGGGGACAGGGGTGGCTACACCTTC; CDR3aa: CASSPSGDRGGYTF